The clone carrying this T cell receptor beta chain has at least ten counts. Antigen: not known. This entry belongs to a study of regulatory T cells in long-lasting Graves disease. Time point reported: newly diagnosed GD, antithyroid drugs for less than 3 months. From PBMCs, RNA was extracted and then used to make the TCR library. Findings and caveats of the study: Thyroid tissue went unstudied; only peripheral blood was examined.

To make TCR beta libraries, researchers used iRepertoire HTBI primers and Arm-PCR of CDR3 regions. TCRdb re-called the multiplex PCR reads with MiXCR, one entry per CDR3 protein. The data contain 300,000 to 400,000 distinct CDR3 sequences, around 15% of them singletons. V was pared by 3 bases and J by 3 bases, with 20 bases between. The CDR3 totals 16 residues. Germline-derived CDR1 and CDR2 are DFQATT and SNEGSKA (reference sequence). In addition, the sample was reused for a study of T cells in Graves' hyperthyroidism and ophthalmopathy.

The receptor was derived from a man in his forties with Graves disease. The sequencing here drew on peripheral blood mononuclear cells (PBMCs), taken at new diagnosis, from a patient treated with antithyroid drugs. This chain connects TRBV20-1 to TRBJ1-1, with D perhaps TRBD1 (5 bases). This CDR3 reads CSARGYFRGSDTEAFF. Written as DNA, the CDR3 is TGCAGTGCTAGGGGCTACTTTCGGGGGTCGGACACTGAAGCTTTCTTT.